Below are 25 T cell receptor beta chains sequenced from a single sample in a study of blood T cells in healthy people across ages. A second PCR of 7 to 11 cycles used a sample-barcoded 5' primer and a J-beta primer mix. TCRdb re-analysed the 5' RACE reads in MiXCR, keeping a single row per CDR3 protein. The repertoire holds just under 900,000 distinct CDR3 sequences, with around 26% as singletons. The sequencing sample was made of blood. Receptor source: a woman over 75 in good health.

Turning to this clonotype: The germline gene is not matched at one end of the junction; a read error may be the cause. This sequence joins TRBV20-1 and TRBJ2-5; D is uncertain. The CDR3 covers 12 residues. CDR1 DFQATT and CDR2 SNEGSKA come from the germline V gene (reference sequence). This CDR3 reads CSARMGRNEQYF. The CDR3 DNA reads TGTAGTGCTAGGATGGGAAGGAATGAGCAGTACTTC.

This sequence joins TRBV4-1 and TRBJ2-1, with D perhaps matching TRBD1 or TRBD2 (5 bases each). The CDR3 is 16 amino acids. V lost 1 base and J lost 6, with 16 bases in between. Germline V gene lookup returns CDR1 MGHRA and CDR2 YSYEKL. CDR3 coding DNA: TGCGCCAGCAGCCAAGGGAGACAGCCTGGAGGCAATGAGCAGTTCTTC. This encodes CASSQGRQPGGNEQFF.

This clonotype was observed at least ten times. The chain links TRBV3-1 to TRBJ1-2; D is undetermined. Germline loops: CDR1 LGHDT, CDR2 YNNKEL (reference sequence). V lost 4 bases to trimming and J lost 7 bases, with 13 bases between them. This CDR3 is 13 amino acids long. The CDR3 nucleotides read TGTGCCAGCAGCCCACGGGAGCGCGGTGGCTACACCTTC. Translation: CASSPRERGGYTF.

This chain joins TRBV7-9 and TRBJ2-5; a weak D match, TRBD2 (6 bases). The CDR3 has 15 residues. The germline CDR1 and CDR2 sequences are SEHNR and FQNEAQ (reference sequence). With 1 base removed from V and 4 bases from J, the gap between germline ends came to 13 bases. The CDR3 nucleotides are TGTGCCAGCAGCTTAGGCGGGATCGGGGGAGAGACCCAGTACTTC. Residues: CASSLGGIGGETQYF.

This clonotype occurred a few times. This chain links TRBV20-1 with TRBJ2-5; tentative D call: TRBD1 (8 bases). The CDR3 contains 15 residues. In germline, CDR1 is DFQATT, CDR2 SNEGSKA (reference sequence). Trimming pared 1 base from V and 5 bases from J, leaving 17 bases between. The CDR3, as DNA: TGCAGTGCTAGAGGGAAGACAGGGGAGGGGGAGACCCAGTACTTC. This codes for CSARGKTGEGETQYF.

This clonotype has only a few counts. A read error is possible here, since a much larger clone lies one base away. The chain joins TRBV6-5 to TRBJ2-7; 10 bases agree with TRBD1. This CDR3 region has 16 residues. The V and J ends lost 6 bases and 3 bases, in that order; junction bases with no gene match: 11. From germline, CDR1 is MNHEY and CDR2 SVGAGI. CDR3: CASRPSGQGKIYEQYF. CDR3 in DNA: TGTGCCAGCAGGCCCTCGGGACAGGGGAAAATCTACGAGCAGTACTTC.

The CDR3 DNA sequence: TGTGCCACCAGCGGGACAGGGGGAAATGAAAAACTGTTTTTT. It codes for CATSGTGGNEKLFF. The rearrangement links TRBV15 to TRBJ1-4, with 11 bases fitting TRBD1. With 5 bases clipped from V and 5 bases from J, the junction kept 1 base outside the gene matches. Germline V gene sequence: CDR1 LNHNV, CDR2 YYDKDF (reference sequence). This CDR3 spans 14 amino acids.

About this clonotype: One base away lies a much larger clone, so this may be a sequencing read error. The chain joins TRBV7-7 to TRBJ2-3; no firm D call. The CDR3 has 16 residues. Per the germline V gene, CDR1 is SSHAT and CDR2 is FNYEAQ (reference sequence). The CDR3 loop is CASSPIVDHPTDTQYF. The CDR3 coding sequence is TGTGCTAGCAGCCCAATAGTGGACCATCCCACAGATACGCAGTATTTT.

This clonotype was counted at least ten times. This may be a read error: a much more frequent sequence differs by one nucleotide. The chain has TRBV7-2 and TRBJ2-5; a possible D gene is TRBD2 (6 bases). Trimming took off 4 bases at V and 5 bases at J, with 14 bases between the two ends. There are 14 residues in the CDR3. Germline CDR1 SGHTA, CDR2 FQGNSA. CDR3 loop: CASSWTGSRETQYF. CDR3 coding DNA: TGTGCCAGCAGCTGGACCGGGAGTCGGGAGACCCAGTACTTC.

The V call is TRBV23-1, the J call TRBJ1-5; D gene uncertain. TRBV23-1 is an ORF, with its function uncertain. V lost 0 bases to trimming and J lost 7 bases, with 7 bases between them. The CDR3 loop spans 13 amino acids. The CDR3 DNA reads TGCGCCAGCAGTCAATCCCAAGGGCAGCCCCAGCATTTT. Protein: CASSQSQGQPQHF.

The gene calls are TRBV20-1 and TRBJ1-6; tentatively, D is TRBD1 (6 bases). The germline gives CDR1 DFQATT, CDR2 SNEGSKA (reference sequence). This CDR3 contains 14 residues. V lost 1 base and J lost 9, with 13 bases in between. The CDR3 loop reads CSARGGPYSSPLHF. The CDR3 DNA sequence: TGCAGTGCTAGAGGGGGGCCCTACAGTTCACCCCTCCACTTT.

This clonotype was found a few times. The genes are TRBV24-1 and TRBJ2-1, with D perhaps TRBD2 (6 bases). Trimming cost V 9 bases and J 3 bases, with 11 bases left between them. CDR3 length: 13 residues. Per germline, CDR1 KGHDR and CDR2 SFDVKD. The CDR3 sequence is CATSRAGYNEQFF. The CDR3 region has the DNA TGTGCCACCTCCAGAGCGGGCTACAATGAGCAGTTCTTC.

The V gene is TRBV19, the J gene TRBJ2-3; 7 nucleotides agree with TRBD1. V shed 0 bases, J shed 3 bases, and the junction held 9 bases outside the gene matches. Germline CDR1 reads LNHDA; CDR2 reads SQIVND (reference sequence). The CDR3 runs to 17 residues. CDR3 sequence reads: CASSIEGQILATDTQYF. CDR3 nucleotides: TGTGCCAGTAGTATAGAGGGACAGATCCTAGCAACAGATACGCAGTATTTT.

Worth noting for this clonotype: Its ends do not fully match the called genes, so a read error is possible. The rearrangement joins TRBV20-1 to TRBJ2-5; tentatively, D is TRBD2 (7 bases). The CDR3 has 16 amino acids. Germline loops: CDR1 DFQATT, CDR2 SNEGSKA (reference sequence). The CDR3: CSASLYGGPYQETQYF. The CDR3 DNA sequence: TGTAGTGCTAGTCTATACGGGGGGCCGTACCAAGAGACCCAGTACTTC.

This clonotype showed up many times. The chain employs TRBV18 and TRBJ2-1; 9 bases are shared with TRBD1. Unmatched junction bases numbered 11, after V lost 5 bases and J lost 9 bases. Germline-derived CDR1 and CDR2 are KGHSH and LQKENI. The CDR3 runs to 15 residues. CDR3 DNA: TGTGCCAGCTCAACAAGACAGGGGGGCGAGGGTGAGCAGTTCTTC. It specifies CASSTRQGGEGEQFF.

This clonotype was observed at least ten times. The chain is built from TRBV27 and TRBJ1-5; D not resolved. The CDR3 runs 10 residues. CDR1 and CDR2 (germline): MNHEY, SMNVEV (reference sequence). Trimming left V 9 bases short and J 15 bases short, with 15 bases between. CDR3 amino acids: CARIDKLRHF. The DNA of the CDR3 is TGTGCCAGAATAGACAAGCTTAGGCATTTT.

As for this clonotype: One junction end does not reproduce the germline sequence, and a read error may be involved. V usage is TRBV7-9 and J usage is TRBJ1-4; no reliable D call. CDR3 size: 15 residues. CDR1 and CDR2 from the germline V gene are SEHNR and FQNEAQ (reference sequence). As DNA, the CDR3 is TGTACCAGCAGCACCCGGGAGACTCTTAATGAAAAACTGTTTTTT. Translating gives CTSSTRETLNEKLFF. Full variable domain (outside the CDR3, taken from reference TRBV7-9 and TRBJ1-4): DTGVSQNPRHKITKRGQNVTFRCDPISEHNRLYWYRQTLGQGPEFLTYFQNEAQLEKSRLLSDRFSAERPKGSFSTLEIQRTEQGDSAMYLCTSSTRETLNEKLFFGSGTQLSVL.

This clonotype was found many times. The V gene is TRBV4-1, the J gene TRBJ2-5, with D tentatively TRBD2 (6 bases). The V gene lost 1 base and the J gene lost 5 bases, with 14 bases spanning the gap. This CDR3 spans 15 amino acids. Per the germline V gene, CDR1 is MGHRA and CDR2 is YSYEKL. CDR3 in amino acids: CASSQVSGEAETQYF. CDR3 DNA: TGCGCCAGCAGCCAAGTTAGCGGAGAAGCGGAGACCCAGTACTTC.

This chain connects TRBV30 to TRBJ2-6; tentative D call: TRBD2 (5 bases). This CDR3 has 17 amino acids. The germline CDR1 and CDR2 sequences are GTSNPN and SVGIG (reference sequence). V lost 3 bases and J lost 0, with 15 bases in between. The CDR3 here is CAWSGGFPSSGANVLTF. In DNA form, the CDR3 reads TGTGCCTGGAGCGGAGGCTTCCCCAGCTCTGGGGCCAACGTCCTGACTTTC. Combining the CDR3 with reference TRBV30 and TRBJ2-6 gives the whole variable domain SQTIHQWPATLVQPVGSPLSLECTVEGTSNPNLYWYRQAAGRGLQLLFYSVGIGQISSEVPQNLSASRPQDRQFILSSKKLLLSDSGFYLCAWSGGFPSSGANVLTFGAGSRLTVL.

This clonotype turned up a few times. A read error may explain this, as a much larger clone is one base away. The chain is built from TRBV6-2 or TRBV6-3 and TRBJ2-4; D possibly uses TRBD1 or TRBD2 (5 bases each). Between the trimmed V and J ends, which lost 10 bases and 6 bases, there was a span of 16 bases. Germline V gene lookup returns CDR1 MNHEY and CDR2 SVGEGT. The CDR3 totals 13 residues. The CDR3 bases are TGTGCCATGTCCCGGGGCAGCGGAAACATTCAGTACTTC. Translated: CAMSRGSGNIQYF.

This clonotype was seen at least ten times. The chain employs TRBV20-1 and TRBJ2-3, with TRBD2 identical over 9 bases. J gave up 5 bases and V 0 bases, and 6 bases lay outside the gene matches. This CDR3 has 15 residues. In germline, CDR1 is DFQATT, CDR2 SNEGSKA (reference sequence). The CDR3 region has the DNA TGCAGTGCTAGAGATCGCGGGGGGGCCTTAGATACGCAGTATTTT. This codes for CSARDRGGALDTQYF.

This clonotype was detected only a few times. The chain recombines TRBV19 with TRBJ2-5, with D possibly being TRBD2 (5 bases). With 4 bases removed from V and 2 bases from J, the gap between germline ends came to 11 bases. Germline assignment: CDR1 LNHDA and CDR2 SQIVND (reference sequence). The length of the CDR3 is 14 residues. CDR3 residues: CASSKRGPQETQYF. In nucleotides, the CDR3 is TGTGCCAGTAGTAAACGAGGGCCTCAAGAGACCCAGTACTTC.

At least ten counts were recorded for this clonotype. The genes are TRBV20-1 and TRBJ1-6, with TRBD1 matching 9 bases. Germline V lookup: CDR1 DFQATT, CDR2 SNEGSKA (reference sequence). The J segment lost 7 bases and the V segment lost 1 base, leaving 8 bases of the junction unmatched. The CDR3 totals 16 residues. The CDR3 here is CSARGGGQGRNSPLHF. The CDR3 DNA follows: TGCAGTGCTAGAGGGGGCGGACAGGGGAGAAATTCACCCCTCCACTTT.

The CDR3 coding sequence is TGTGCCAGCAGTGTATCATGGGGATTCCAAGAGACCCAGTACTTC. Protein sequence: CASSVSWGFQETQYF. The chain carries TRBV6-1 and TRBJ2-5, with D unresolved. Trimming removed 4 bases at V and 1 base at J, with 13 bases between. Germline assignment: CDR1 MNHNS and CDR2 SASEGT. CDR3 length: 15 residues.

This clonotype was observed a handful of times. This chain connects TRBV29-1 to TRBJ2-1; 9 bases match TRBD1. The CDR3 length is 14 residues. The trim removed 5 bases at V and 6 bases at J, leaving 8 bases unmatched. CDR1 and CDR2 (germline): SQVTM, ANQGSEA. CDR3 protein: CSVQAGQGSNEQFF. For the CDR3, the DNA is TGCAGCGTTCAGGCTGGACAGGGGAGCAATGAGCAGTTCTTC.